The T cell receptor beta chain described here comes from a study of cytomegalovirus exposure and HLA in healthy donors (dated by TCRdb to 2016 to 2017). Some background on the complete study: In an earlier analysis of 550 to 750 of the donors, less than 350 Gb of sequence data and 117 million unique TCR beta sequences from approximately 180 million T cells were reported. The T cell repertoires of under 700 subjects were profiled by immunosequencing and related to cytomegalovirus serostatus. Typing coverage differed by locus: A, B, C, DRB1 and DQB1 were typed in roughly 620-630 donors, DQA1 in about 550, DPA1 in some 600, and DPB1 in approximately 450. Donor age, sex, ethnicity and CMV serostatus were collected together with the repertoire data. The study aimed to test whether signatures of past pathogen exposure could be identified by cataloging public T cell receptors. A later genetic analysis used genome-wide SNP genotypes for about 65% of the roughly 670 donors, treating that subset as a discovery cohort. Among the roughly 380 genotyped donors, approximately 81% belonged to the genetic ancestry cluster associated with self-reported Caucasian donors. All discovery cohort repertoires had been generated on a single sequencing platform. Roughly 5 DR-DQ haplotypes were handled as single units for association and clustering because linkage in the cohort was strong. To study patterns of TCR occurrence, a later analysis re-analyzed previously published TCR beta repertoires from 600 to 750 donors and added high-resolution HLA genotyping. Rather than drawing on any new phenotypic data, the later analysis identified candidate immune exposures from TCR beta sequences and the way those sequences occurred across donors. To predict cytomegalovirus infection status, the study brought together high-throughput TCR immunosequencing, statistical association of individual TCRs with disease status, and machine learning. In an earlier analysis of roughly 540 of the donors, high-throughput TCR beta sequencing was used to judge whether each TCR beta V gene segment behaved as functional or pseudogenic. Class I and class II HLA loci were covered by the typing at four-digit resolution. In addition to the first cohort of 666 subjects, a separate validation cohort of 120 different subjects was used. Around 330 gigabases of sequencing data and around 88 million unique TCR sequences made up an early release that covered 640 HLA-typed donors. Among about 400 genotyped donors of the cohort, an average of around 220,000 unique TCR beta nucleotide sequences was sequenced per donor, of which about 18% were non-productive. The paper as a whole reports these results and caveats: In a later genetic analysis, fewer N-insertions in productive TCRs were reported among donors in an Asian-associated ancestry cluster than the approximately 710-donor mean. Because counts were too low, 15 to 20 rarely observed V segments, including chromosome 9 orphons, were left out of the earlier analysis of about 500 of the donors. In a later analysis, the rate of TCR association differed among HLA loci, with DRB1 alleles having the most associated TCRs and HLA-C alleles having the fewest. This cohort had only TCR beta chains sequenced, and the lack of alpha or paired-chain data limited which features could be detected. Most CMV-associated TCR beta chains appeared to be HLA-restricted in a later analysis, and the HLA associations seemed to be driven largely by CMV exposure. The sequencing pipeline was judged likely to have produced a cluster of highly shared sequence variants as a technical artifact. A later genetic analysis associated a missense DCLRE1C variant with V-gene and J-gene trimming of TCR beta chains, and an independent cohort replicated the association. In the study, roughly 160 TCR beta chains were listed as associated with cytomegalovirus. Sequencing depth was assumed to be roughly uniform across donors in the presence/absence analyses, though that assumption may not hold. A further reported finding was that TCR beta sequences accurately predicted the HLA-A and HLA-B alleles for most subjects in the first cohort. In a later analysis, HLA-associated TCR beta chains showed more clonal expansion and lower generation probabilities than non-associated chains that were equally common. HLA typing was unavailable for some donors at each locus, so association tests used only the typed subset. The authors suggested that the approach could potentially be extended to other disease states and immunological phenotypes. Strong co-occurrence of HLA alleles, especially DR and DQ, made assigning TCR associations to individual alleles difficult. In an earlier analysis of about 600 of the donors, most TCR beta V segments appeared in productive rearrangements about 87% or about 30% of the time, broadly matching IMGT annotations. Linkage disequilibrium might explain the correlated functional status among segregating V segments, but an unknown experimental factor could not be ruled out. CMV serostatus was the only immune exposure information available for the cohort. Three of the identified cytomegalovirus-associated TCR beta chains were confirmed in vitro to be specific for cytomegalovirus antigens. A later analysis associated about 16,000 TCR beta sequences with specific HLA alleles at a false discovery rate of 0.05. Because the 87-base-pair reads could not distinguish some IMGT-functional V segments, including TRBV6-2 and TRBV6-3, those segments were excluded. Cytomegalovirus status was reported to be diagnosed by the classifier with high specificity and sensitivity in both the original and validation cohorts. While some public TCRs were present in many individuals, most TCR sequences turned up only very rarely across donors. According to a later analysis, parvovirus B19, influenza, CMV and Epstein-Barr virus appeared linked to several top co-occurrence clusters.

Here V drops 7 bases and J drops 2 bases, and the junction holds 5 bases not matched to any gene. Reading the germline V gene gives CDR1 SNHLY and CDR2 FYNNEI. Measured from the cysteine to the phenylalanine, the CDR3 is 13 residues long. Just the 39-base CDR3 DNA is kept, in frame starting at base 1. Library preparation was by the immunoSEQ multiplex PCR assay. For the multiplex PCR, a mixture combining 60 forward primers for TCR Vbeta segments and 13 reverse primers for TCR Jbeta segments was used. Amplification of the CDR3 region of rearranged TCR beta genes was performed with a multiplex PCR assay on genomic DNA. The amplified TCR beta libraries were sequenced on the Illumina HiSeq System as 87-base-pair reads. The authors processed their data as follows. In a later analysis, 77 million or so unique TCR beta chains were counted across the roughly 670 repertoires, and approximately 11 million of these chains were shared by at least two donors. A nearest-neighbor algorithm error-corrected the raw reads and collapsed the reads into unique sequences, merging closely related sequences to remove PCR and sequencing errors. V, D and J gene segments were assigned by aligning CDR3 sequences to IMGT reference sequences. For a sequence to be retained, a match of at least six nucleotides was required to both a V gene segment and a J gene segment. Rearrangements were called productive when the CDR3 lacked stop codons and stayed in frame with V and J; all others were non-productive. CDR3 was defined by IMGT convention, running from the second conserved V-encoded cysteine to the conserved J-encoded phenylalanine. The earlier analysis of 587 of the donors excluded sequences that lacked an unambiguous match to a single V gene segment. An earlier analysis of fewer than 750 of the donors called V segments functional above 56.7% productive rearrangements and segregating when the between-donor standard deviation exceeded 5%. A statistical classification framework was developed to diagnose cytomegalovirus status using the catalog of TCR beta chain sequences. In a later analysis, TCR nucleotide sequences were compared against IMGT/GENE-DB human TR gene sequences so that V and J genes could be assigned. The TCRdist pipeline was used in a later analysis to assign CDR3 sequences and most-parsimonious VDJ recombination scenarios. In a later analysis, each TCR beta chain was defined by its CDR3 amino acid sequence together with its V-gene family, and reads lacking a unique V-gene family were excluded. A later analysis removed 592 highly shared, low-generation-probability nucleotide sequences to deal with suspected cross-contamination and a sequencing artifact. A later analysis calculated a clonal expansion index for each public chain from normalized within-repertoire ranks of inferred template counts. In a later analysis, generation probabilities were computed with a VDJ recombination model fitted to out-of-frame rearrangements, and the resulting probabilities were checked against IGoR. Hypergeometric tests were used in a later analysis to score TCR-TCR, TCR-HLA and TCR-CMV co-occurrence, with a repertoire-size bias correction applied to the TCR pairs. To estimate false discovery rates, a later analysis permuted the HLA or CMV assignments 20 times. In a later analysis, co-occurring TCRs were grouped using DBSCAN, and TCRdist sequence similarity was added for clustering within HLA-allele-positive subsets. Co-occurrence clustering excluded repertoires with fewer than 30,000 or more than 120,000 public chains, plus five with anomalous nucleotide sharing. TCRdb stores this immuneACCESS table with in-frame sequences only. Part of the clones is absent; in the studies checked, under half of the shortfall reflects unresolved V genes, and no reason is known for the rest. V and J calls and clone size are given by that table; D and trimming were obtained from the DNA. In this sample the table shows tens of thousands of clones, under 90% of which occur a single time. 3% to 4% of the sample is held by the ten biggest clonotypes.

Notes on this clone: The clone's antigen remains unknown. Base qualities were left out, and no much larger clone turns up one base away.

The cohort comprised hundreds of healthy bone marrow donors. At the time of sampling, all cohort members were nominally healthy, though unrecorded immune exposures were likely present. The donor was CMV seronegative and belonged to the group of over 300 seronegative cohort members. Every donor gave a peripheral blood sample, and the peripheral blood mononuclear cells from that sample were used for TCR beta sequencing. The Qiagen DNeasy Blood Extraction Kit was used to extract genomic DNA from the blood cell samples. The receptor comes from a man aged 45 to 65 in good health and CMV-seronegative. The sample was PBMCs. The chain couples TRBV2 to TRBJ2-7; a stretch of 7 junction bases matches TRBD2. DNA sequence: TGTGCCAGCATCTTAGGACTAGCCTACGAGCAGTACTTC. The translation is CASILGLAYEQYF.